This is a list of T cell receptor beta chains from one sample in a study of control samples from healthy donors and cancer patients. Profiling relied on immunoSEQ multiplex PCR, and the TCRdb table lists in-frame clones only, not all of them. The sample holds roughly 400,000 clones; around 90% are singletons and the top ten take over 5.5%. Input material: PBMCs. The receptors come from a man between 35 and 55 years old with head and neck cancer. CDR3s leave out the opening cysteine and the closing phenylalanine or tryptophan. The D gene is left open where the match is weak. Rows give clone size only sometimes, using once, few, many, or a class for an expanded clone.

clone_size v_call d_call cdr3_aa
- TRBV12-3/TRBV12-4 - ASSFSQGREQY
- TRBV25-1 TRBD2 ASSEGLAARDTQY
- TRBV5-6 TRBD1 ASSETGERGREETQY
- TRBV6-8 - ASSYRVWRLNNEQF
- TRBV28 TRBD1 ASSLGDRAANQPQH
- TRBV2 - ASSVGKARMNTEAF
- TRBV28 TRBD1 ASSLRQGYEQY
- TRBV19 - ASKGPTQPQH
- TRBV5-1 - ASSIGTQQETQY
- TRBV29-1 TRBD1 SVRGGTANSPLH
- TRBV12-3/TRBV12-4 - ASSFDGLEQY
- TRBV7-8 - ASSGFRVWDTEAF
- TRBV2 TRBD2 ASDSGSSYEQY
- TRBV27 - ASSQQGQLSNQPQH
- TRBV9 TRBD1 ASSDGQAVEKLF
- TRBV11-2 - ASSLDFGGSQY
- TRBV3-1/TRBV3-2 - ASSQPGNQPQH
- TRBV18 - ASSPGKGTYEQY
once TRBV7-9 TRBD1 ASSLQDRVGTQY
- TRBV7-3 - ASSLTGGTREQF
few TRBV6-1 - ASSENYLAEAF
- TRBV6-6 - ASSPRNTEAF
- TRBV9 - ASSVGRSSYEQY
- TRBV18 - ASSPQGGKGYT